Below are 21 T cell receptor beta chains sequenced from a single sample in a study of blood T cell repertoires in COVID-19. Here immunoSEQ multiplex PCR was the method, and the copy in TCRdb shows in-frame clones only, minus some. The sample consists of 300,000 to 350,000 clones, more than 75% of them appearing once. The specimen was peripheral blood. Receptors were obtained from a woman aged 18 to 35 who had recovered from COVID-19.

Details on this clone: Other DNA sequences in this specimen translate into the identical CDR3. The chain links TRBV5-1 to TRBJ1-3, with D perhaps matching TRBD1 (5 bases). V dropped 0 bases and J dropped 5 bases, with 9 bases sitting between them. The CDR3 covers 14 residues. CDR1 SGHRS and CDR2 YFSETQ come from the germline V gene. The CDR3 here is CASSLGQGRNTIYF. CDR3 bases: TGCGCCAGCAGCTTGGGGCAGGGTAGAAACACCATATATTTT. Drawing the rest from reference TRBV5-1 and TRBJ1-3, the complete variable domain is KAGVTQTPRYLIKTRGQQVTLSCSPISGHRSVSWYQQTPGQGLQFLFEYFSETQRNKGNFPGRFSGRQFSNSRSEMNVSTLELGDSALYLCASSLGQGRNTIYFGEGSWLTVV.

The gene calls are TRBV11-2 and TRBJ2-1, with 8 bases fitting TRBD2. The CDR3 has 16 amino acids. Germline lookup yields CDR1 SGHAT and CDR2 FQNNGV. V gave up 0 bases and J gave up 2 bases; unmatched junction bases: 3. Written as DNA, the CDR3 is TGTGCCAGCAGCTTAGATCGAGCGGGAGCCTACAATGAGCAGTTCTTC. This translates into CASSLDRAGAYNEQFF.

The V gene is TRBV7-9, the J gene TRBJ2-1; D ambiguous. The CDR3 contains 12 residues. Germline loops: CDR1 SEHNR, CDR2 FQNEAQ (reference sequence). V was shortened by 1 base and J by 7 bases, with 5 bases between the two germline ends. The CDR3 region is CASSLVKNEQFF. The CDR3 DNA follows: TGTGCCAGCAGCTTAGTTAAAAATGAGCAGTTCTTC.

J is TRBJ1-1 and V is TRBV24-1; D not certain. Per the germline V gene, CDR1 is KGHDR and CDR2 is SFDVKD. CDR3 length equals 14 residues. The V gene lost 5 bases and the J gene lost 0 bases, with 9 bases spanning the gap. This CDR3 is CATSGQILNTEAFF. In nucleotides, the CDR3 is TGTGCCACCAGTGGTCAGATCCTGAACACTGAAGCTTTCTTT.

J is TRBJ2-7 and V is TRBV19, with a tentative D call TRBD2 (6 bases). The CDR3 contains 14 residues. V gave up 6 bases and J gave up 3 bases, with 15 bases separating them. Germline CDR1 LNHDA, CDR2 SQIVND (reference sequence). The CDR3 here is CASSLRDSSYEQYV. CDR3 sequence (DNA): TGTGCCAGTAGCCTCCGGGACTCCAGCTACGAGCAGTACGTC.

About this clone itself: The junction differs from germline at one of its ends, possibly a read error. The chain combines TRBV2 with TRBJ1-2; 8 nucleotides match TRBD1. CDR1 SNHLY and CDR2 FYNNEI come from the germline V gene. The CDR3 loop spans 15 amino acids. The CDR3, as DNA: TGTGCCAGCAGCGAAGACCCAGGGGGCAGCTATGGCTACACCTTC. Translated, it gives CASSEDPGGSYGYTF.

V and J are TRBV18 and TRBJ2-5; 10 bases are a match to TRBD1. The CDR3 length is 16 residues. Germline V gene data show CDR1 as KGHSH and CDR2 as LQKENI. Trimming removed 6 bases from V and 4 bases from J; junction bases left unmatched: 11. The CDR3 here is CASSRSETGGAETQYF. CDR3 nucleotide sequence: TGTGCCAGCTCTCGGTCCGAGACAGGGGGCGCAGAGACCCAGTACTTC.

On this clone itself: Its ends do not fully match the called genes, so a read error is possible. J is TRBJ2-3 and V is TRBV7-9; D is perhaps TRBD2 (6 bases). The germline CDR1 and CDR2 sequences are SEHNR and FQNEAQ (reference sequence). The CDR3 has 12 residues. DNA of the CDR3: TGTGCCAGCAGCTCCGTGAGAGCGGGTGATGAATTT. As protein: CASSSVRAGDEF.

The chain combines TRBV7-9 with TRBJ1-2; the match to TRBD1 covers 7 bases. Looked up from germline, CDR1 is SEHNR and CDR2 is FQNEAQ (reference sequence). The V gene end was trimmed by 5 bases and the J gene end by 1 base; junction bases not matched to a gene: 7. The CDR3 length is 15 residues. The CDR3 DNA follows: TGTGCCAGCAGCCAAGGGACAGTTAATAACTATGGCTACACCTTC. Translated: CASSQGTVNNYGYTF.

V usage is TRBV11-3 and J usage is TRBJ2-3; 8 bases fit TRBD2. V dropped 5 bases and J dropped 5; count of bases not matched to a gene: 9. This CDR3 comprises 15 residues. Germline loops: CDR1 SGHNT, CDR2 YENEEA. The CDR3 DNA reads TGTGCCAGCAGCGCCCGGGAGGGCTCGGGAGATACGCAGTATTTT. As protein: CASSAREGSGDTQYF.

The chain has TRBV12-5 and TRBJ1-2; D not certain. The germline V gene encodes CDR1 LGHNT and CDR2 FRNRAP. Trimming cost V 1 base and J 8 bases, with 14 bases left between them. The CDR3 is 14 residues long. The CDR3: CASGLADLTRGYTF. CDR3 sequence (DNA): TGTGCTAGTGGTTTGGCGGACTTGACTAGGGGCTACACCTTC.

The V gene is TRBV19, the J gene TRBJ2-3, with 9 bases matching TRBD1. The length of the CDR3 is 15 residues. The junction had 5 bases not matched to a gene; V was cut back by 2 bases and J by 5 bases. Germline CDR1 LNHDA, CDR2 SQIVND (reference sequence). The CDR3, as DNA: TGTGCCAGTAGTATAACAGGGGGCTTTGGAGATACGCAGTATTTT. Translated: CASSITGGFGDTQYF.

The V gene is TRBV7-2, the J gene TRBJ2-1, with 9 bases matching TRBD2. V gave up 5 bases and J gave up 3 bases; unmatched junction bases: 5. Per germline, CDR1 SGHTA and CDR2 FQGNSA. There are 15 residues in the CDR3. The CDR3 is CASSQSGRHYNEQFF. The DNA of the CDR3 is TGTGCCAGCAGCCAAAGCGGGAGGCACTACAATGAGCAGTTCTTC.

The chain is built from TRBV2 and TRBJ1-2; the D gene is possibly TRBD1 (5 bases). This CDR3 has 14 amino acids. The germline CDR1 and CDR2 sequences are SNHLY and FYNNEI. The germline V and J ends were trimmed by 6 bases and 7 bases, with 18 bases remaining between them. The CDR3 region is CASSTKSGGGGYTF. DNA of the CDR3: TGTGCCAGCAGCACAAAGTCGGGGGGAGGTGGCTACACCTTC. Full variable domain (remainder filled in from reference TRBV2 and TRBJ1-2): EPEVTQTPSHQVTQMGQEVILRCVPISNHLYFYWYRQILGQKVEFLVSFYNNEISEKSEIFDDQFSVERPDGSNFTLKIRSTKLEDSAMYFCASSTKSGGGGYTFGSGTRLTVV.

The chain couples TRBV18 to TRBJ2-5; 7 positions agree with TRBD1. The CDR3 runs to 14 residues. V lost 1 base, J lost 3 bases, and 2 bases stayed unmatched. Germline CDR1 is KGHSH and CDR2 is LQKENI. Here the CDR3 reads CASSPLDREETQYF. CDR3 DNA sequence: TGTGCCAGCTCACCACTAGACAGGGAAGAGACCCAGTACTTC.

The chain links TRBV6-5 to TRBJ2-1; weak D call: TRBD2 (5 bases). V was cut by 4 bases and J by 4 bases, with 14 bases left in between. CDR1 and CDR2 (germline): MNHEY, SVGAGI. The CDR3 sequence is 15 residues long. This chain's CDR3 is CASSSRGLGYNEQFF. In nucleotides, the CDR3 is TGTGCCAGCAGTTCTCGGGGTTTGGGATACAATGAGCAGTTCTTC.

The rearrangement links TRBV5-1 to TRBJ2-3; 16 bases are shared with TRBD2. Germline V gene lookup returns CDR1 SGHRS and CDR2 YFSETQ. V shed 4 bases, J shed 1 base, and the junction held 9 bases outside the gene matches. The CDR3 sequence is 19 residues long. CDR3 bases: TGCGCCAGCAGCAGGGGACTAGCGGGAGGGCCCCAAGGCACAGATACGCAGTATTTT. Its translation is CASSRGLAGGPQGTDTQYF.

The chain carries TRBV9 and TRBJ2-1, with 10 bases aligning to TRBD1. The V segment lost 3 bases and the J segment 5 bases; nucleotides outside the gene matches: 2. Germline CDR1 and CDR2: SGDLS and YYNGEE. This CDR3 spans 14 amino acids. CDR3: CASSAGQGNNEQFF. In DNA form, the CDR3 reads TGTGCCAGCAGCGCGGGACAGGGGAACAATGAGCAGTTCTTC.

This clone was seen a single time. The chain uses TRBV11-3 and TRBJ2-5; D unresolved. CDR1 and CDR2 from the germline V gene are SGHNT and YENEEA. The CDR3 loop spans 16 amino acids. Trimming took 4 bases from V and 1 from J, leaving 16 bases between them. CDR3 bases: TGTGCCAGCAGCTATAGCCGGGTCCAAGCCCAAGAGACCCAGTACTTC. Its translation is CASSYSRVQAQETQYF.

The rearrangement links TRBV6-1 to TRBJ2-7; TRBD2 might be the D (5 bases). Trimming took off 2 bases at V and 4 bases at J, with 18 bases between the two ends. Germline loops: CDR1 MNHNS, CDR2 SASEGT. There are 16 residues in the CDR3. CDR3 nucleotides: TGTGCCAGCAGTGAAAGTCCCGCTTCGAGGGAGTACGAGCAGTACGTC. Translation gives CASSESPASREYEQYV.

The chain has TRBV4-3 and TRBJ2-3; D not certain. V lost 4 bases to trimming and J lost 4 bases, with 9 bases between them. The CDR3 has 13 amino acids. Germline V CDR1 and CDR2: LGHNA, YSLEER. Written as DNA, the CDR3 is TGCGCCAGCAGCCCCAATAGCCCAGATACGCAGTATTTT. This codes for CASSPNSPDTQYF.